This T cell receptor beta chain was captured in a study of beta chain features in type 1 diabetes (dated by TCRdb to between 2018 and 2020). General notes on the study: Mean age, gender distribution, total cell number and subset yield were not different between patients and healthy donors. A total of 100 million to 110 million sorted cells were examined across all samples, and a strong correlation was observed between cell number per subset and RNA yield. In the study, TCRB repertoires of sorted circulating CD4+ T cell subsets from recently diagnosed type 1 diabetes patients were compared with those of matched healthy donors. Regulatory and stem cell-like memory subsets were obtained from only 8 patients and about 8 healthy donors, while naive and central memory subsets were obtained from all 28 donors.

Each donor gave one peripheral blood draw, averaging roughly 120 mL, which was collected into heparinised tubes. Naive, central memory, regulatory and stem cell-like memory CD4+ T cells were sorted on a BD FACSAria II using a panel including CD45RO, CCR7, CD25, CD127, CD95 and CD27. All sorted populations exceeded 95% purity. Right away, PBMCs were isolated by Lymphoprep density gradient centrifugation and were stained directly, with no culture step. So that batch effects would be minimized, each experiment stained and sorted samples in pairs, pairing one healthy donor with one patient. There are a few counts of this clone. Its antigen specificity is not known. No quality values exist for individual bases; no much larger clone is one base distant. All of the isolated RNA was reverse transcribed with the High Capacity cDNA Reverse Transcription Kit, so expressed TCRB transcripts were sequenced. Deep immunoSEQ sequencing was performed on naive, central memory and regulatory T cell samples, with an average of around 3.4 million total reads per sample. Sorted cells were lysed in RLT buffer and RNA was extracted with DNase-treated RNeasy Micro or Mini kits, depending on cell number. To prevent cross-contamination, every cell subset was processed on its own, while patient and healthy donor samples were processed together. The immunoSEQ multiplex PCR was used to amplify TCRB sequences from cDNA, generating 87-bp fragments that spanned the CDR3 region. Sequencing of the amplicons was performed on the Illumina HiSeq platform. The published analysis was carried out like this. PCR bias was computationally corrected using synthetic template baselines, reads within Hamming distance 2 were collapsed, and singletons that could not be merged were discarded. By aligning reads against IMGT, V, D and J genes, CDR3 length, and insertions or deletions at six rearrangement sites were assigned. Clonotype counts were normalized to sorted cell number within each subset before computing true diversity and Gini coefficients with the tcR R package. The overlap coefficient, calculated on TCRB nucleotide sequences, was used to quantify repertoire sharing. TCRdb holds this immuneACCESS table with in-frame rearrangements only. Some clones are missing; in checked studies, unresolved V genes explain under half, and the rest has no known cause. V and J calls and clone size are given by that table; D and trimming were obtained from the DNA. In all, the sample holds approximately 38,000 clones, and around 49% of those were seen once. Of the sample, 0.65% to 0.9% falls within the top ten clones.

Study-wide conclusions, independent of this receptor: Shorter templates might have been favored by PCR, but patient and control samples were amplified and corrected together, so both groups would have been affected equally by any skew. Because cDNA was sequenced instead of genomic DNA, highly expressing activated cells could be over-represented, though the groups showed no difference in activation or CD3 levels. Type 1 diabetes patients showed a moderate but significant shortening of TCRB CDR3 length in all four CD4+ subsets. The naive, central memory and regulatory TCRB repertoires appeared to resemble one another more closely among patients than among healthy donors. HLA sub-analyses involved small numbers of individuals, so any influence of HLA type on TCRB rearrangement remained unresolved. Fewer insertions and more nucleotide deletions at VDJ recombination sites were observed in patients with type 1 diabetes, implying thymic rearrangement abnormalities.

Relative to germline, V is missing 4 bases and J is missing 1 base, with 7 bases of the junction outside any gene match. The CDR3 goes from the cysteine to the phenylalanine over 18 residues. Only CDR3 DNA remains: 54 bases, in frame from the first base. The germline V gene gives CDR1 as MNHNS and CDR2 as SASEGT. Sequencing was done on a sample of central memory CD4+ T cells from blood. The TCR sequence derives from a woman aged 18-29 years in good health. The sequence is built from TRBV6-1 and TRBJ2-6; 10 junctional bases match TRBD1. DNA sequence: TGTGCCAGCAGTGCTTGGGACAGGGGAGCATCTGGGGCCAACGTCCTGACTTTC. Translated, this gives CASSAWDRGASGANVLTF.